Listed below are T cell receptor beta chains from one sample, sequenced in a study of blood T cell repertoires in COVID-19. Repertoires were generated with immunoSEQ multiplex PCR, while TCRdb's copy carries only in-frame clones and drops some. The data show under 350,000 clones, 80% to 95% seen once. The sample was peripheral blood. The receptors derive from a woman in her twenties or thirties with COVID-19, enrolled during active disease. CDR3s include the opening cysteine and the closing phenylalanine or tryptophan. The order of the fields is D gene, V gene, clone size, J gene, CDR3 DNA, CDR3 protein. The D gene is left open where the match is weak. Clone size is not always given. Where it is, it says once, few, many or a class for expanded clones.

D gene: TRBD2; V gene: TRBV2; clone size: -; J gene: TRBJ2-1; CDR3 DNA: TGTGCCAGCAGTGAAAACCCTCTCCTAGCGGGAGGTTTTGGGGATGAGCAGTTCTTC; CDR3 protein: CASSENPLLAGGFGDEQFF
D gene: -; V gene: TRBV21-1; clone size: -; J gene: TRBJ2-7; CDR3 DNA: TGTGCCAGCAGCCTTCGATCGGCAGGGGACAACGAGCAGTACTTC; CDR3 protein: CASSLRSAGDNEQYF
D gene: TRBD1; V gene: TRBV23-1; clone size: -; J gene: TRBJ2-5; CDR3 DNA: TGCGCCAGCACAGGGGGCCCAATAAGTAACAAAGAGACCCAGTACTTC; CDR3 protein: CASTGGPISNKETQYF
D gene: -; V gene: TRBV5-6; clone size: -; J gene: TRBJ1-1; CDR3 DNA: TGTGCCAGCAGCTTTGACAGCTCCTGGGAAGCTTTCTTT; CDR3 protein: CASSFDSSWEAFF
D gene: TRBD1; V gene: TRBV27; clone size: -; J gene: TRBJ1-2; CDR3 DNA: TGTGCCAGCAGTCCCGACAGGGACGGCTACACCTTC; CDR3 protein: CASSPDRDGYTF
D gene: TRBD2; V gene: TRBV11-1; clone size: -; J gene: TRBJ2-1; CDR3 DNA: TGTGCCAGCAGCACCCGGGACTACCTGTTCTTC; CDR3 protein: CASSTRDYLFF
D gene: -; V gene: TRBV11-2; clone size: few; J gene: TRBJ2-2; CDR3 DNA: TGTGCCAGCAGCTTAGGTGTAGGGGCCACCGGGGAGCTGTTTTTT; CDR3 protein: CASSLGVGATGELFF
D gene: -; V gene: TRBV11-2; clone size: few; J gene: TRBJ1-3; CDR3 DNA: TGTGCCAGCAGCCCCAGGACAGCTTTGAGTTCGGACACCATATATTTT; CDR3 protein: CASSPRTALSSDTIYF
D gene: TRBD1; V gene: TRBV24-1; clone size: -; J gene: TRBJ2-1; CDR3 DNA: TGTGCCACCAGTGGTTCCCCGGACAGGAGCTCCTACAATGAGCAGTTCTTC; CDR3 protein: CATSGSPDRSSYNEQFF
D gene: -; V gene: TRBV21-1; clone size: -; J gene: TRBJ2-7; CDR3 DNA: TGTGCCAGCAGCAAACGGCAGGGGGACTACGAGCAGTACTTC; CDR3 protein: CASSKRQGDYEQYF
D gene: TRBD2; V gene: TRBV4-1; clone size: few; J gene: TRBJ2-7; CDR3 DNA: TGCGCCAGCAGCCAGAACCCAACTAGCGGGAGGTACGAGCAGTACTTC; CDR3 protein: CASSQNPTSGRYEQYF
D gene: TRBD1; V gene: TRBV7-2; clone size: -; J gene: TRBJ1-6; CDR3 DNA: TGTGCCAGCAGCGCTACAGGGGAAAGTTCACCCCTCCACTTT; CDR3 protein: CASSATGESSPLHF
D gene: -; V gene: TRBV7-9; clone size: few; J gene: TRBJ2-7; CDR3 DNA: TGTGCCAGTAACGGCCATTCAGCGGCGTACTACGAGCAGTACTTC; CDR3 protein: CASNGHSAAYYEQYF
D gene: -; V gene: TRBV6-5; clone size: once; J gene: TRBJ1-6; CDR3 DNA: TGTGCCAGCAGCCTGGAGAGCTCCTATAATTCACCCCTCCACTTT; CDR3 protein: CASSLESSYNSPLHF
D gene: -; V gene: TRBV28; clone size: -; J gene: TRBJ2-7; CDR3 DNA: TGTGCCAGCAGCTGGGCGAGTGTCCCCGAGCAGTACTTC; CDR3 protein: CASSWASVPEQYF
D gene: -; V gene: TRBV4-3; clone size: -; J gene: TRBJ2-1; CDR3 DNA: TGCGCCAGCAGCCAAGGAAGGGCGGGCGGCAGTGAGCAGTTCTTC; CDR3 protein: CASSQGRAGGSEQFF
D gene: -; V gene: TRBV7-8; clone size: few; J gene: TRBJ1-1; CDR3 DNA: TGTGCCAGCAGCTTAGCCCCGATGGGCGTGAACACTGAAGCTTTCTTT; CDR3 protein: CASSLAPMGVNTEAFF
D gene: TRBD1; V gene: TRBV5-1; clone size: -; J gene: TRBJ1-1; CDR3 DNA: TGCGCCAGCAGCTCGTGGGACAGGGCTAACACTGAAGCTTTCTTT; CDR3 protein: CASSSWDRANTEAFF
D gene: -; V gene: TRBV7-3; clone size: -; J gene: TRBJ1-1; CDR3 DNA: TGTGCCAGCAGCTTAACTAGGAACACTGAAGCTTTCTTT; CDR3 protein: CASSLTRNTEAFF
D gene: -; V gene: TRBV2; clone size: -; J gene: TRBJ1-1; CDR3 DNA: TGTGCCAGCACCACAGGCCTGAACACTGAAGCTTTCTTT; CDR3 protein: CASTTGLNTEAFF
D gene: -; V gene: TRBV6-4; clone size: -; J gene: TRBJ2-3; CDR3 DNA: TGTGCCAGCAGTGACTCCACTTTCACAGATACGCAGTATTTT; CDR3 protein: CASSDSTFTDTQYF
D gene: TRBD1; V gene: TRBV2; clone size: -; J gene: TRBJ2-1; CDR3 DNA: TGTGCCAGCAGTGTAAGCCAGGGGGATTCGGTAGGCAATGAGCAGTTCTTC; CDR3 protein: CASSVSQGDSVGNEQFF
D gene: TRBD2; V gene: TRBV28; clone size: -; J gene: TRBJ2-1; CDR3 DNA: TGTGCCAGCAGTAGGTTAGCGGGACTCTACAATGAGCAGTTCTTC; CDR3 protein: CASSRLAGLYNEQFF
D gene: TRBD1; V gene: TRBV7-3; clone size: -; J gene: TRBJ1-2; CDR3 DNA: TGTGCCAGCAGCCCGCGGACAGGGAGGGGCTACACCTTC; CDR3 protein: CASSPRTGRGYTF
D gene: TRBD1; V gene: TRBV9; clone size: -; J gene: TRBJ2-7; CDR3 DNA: TGTGCCAGCAGCGTCCAAGGGGGCAGTTACGAGCAGTACTTC; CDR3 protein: CASSVQGGSYEQYF
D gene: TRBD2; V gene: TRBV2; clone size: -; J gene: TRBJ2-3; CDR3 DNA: TGTGCCAGCAGTCCTAGAGCGGGAGGCCCAGATACGCAGTATTTT; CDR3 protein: CASSPRAGGPDTQYF
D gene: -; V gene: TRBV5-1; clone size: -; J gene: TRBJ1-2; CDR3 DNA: TGCGCCAGCAGCAAGGACATTGGCTACACCTTC; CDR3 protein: CASSKDIGYTF
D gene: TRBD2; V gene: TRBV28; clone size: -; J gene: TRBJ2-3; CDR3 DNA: TGTGCCAGCAGTGCTACAACTAGCGGGAGTATAACAGATACGCAGTATTTT; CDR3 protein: CASSATTSGSITDTQYF
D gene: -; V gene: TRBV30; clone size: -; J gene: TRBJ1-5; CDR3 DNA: TGTGCCTGGAGCCGGTGGAATCAGCCCCAGCATTTT; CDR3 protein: CAWSRWNQPQHF
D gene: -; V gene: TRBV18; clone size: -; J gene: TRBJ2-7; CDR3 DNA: TGTGCCAGCTCACCGCGACAGGGAGGATCCTACGAGCAGTACTTC; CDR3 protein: CASSPRQGGSYEQYF
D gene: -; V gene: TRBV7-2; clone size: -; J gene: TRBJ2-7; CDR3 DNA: TGTGCCACCACGGGACTCAAGGACGAGCAGTACTTC; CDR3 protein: CATTGLKDEQYF
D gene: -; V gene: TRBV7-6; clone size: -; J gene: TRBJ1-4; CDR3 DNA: TGTGCCAGCAGCTTAACGGGGGGTGGTGAAAAACTGTTTTTT; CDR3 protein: CASSLTGGGEKLFF
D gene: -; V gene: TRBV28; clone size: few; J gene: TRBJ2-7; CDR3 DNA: TGTGCCAGCAGTTTATGGGCAGGGGTATCCTACGAGCAGTACTTC; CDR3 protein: CASSLWAGVSYEQYF
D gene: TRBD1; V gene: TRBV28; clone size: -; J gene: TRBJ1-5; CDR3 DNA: TGTGCCAGCAGCATCTCCGCGACAGGGTATAGCAATCAGCCCCAGCATTTT; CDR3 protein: CASSISATGYSNQPQHF
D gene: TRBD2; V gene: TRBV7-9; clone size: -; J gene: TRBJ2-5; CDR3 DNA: TGTGCCAGCAGCTTAGGAGGGCTAGCGGGAGTTTTAGAGACCCAGTACTTC; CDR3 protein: CASSLGGLAGVLETQYF
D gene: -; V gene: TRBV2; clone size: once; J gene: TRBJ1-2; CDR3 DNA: TGTGCCAGCAGTGTAGGAGGCTACAACTATGGCTACACCTTC; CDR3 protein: CASSVGGYNYGYTF
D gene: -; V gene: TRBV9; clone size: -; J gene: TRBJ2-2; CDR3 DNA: TGTGCCAGCAGCGTAGGTTGGACAGCCAACACCGGGGAGCTGTTTTTT; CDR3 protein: CASSVGWTANTGELFF
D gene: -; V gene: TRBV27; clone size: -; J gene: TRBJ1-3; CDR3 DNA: TGTGCCTGCCATGTGGCAGTTCGCAACACCATATATTTT; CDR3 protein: CACHVAVRNTIYF
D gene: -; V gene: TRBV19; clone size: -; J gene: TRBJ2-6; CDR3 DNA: TGTGCCAGTAGTCCGGGGGTAAGCTCTGGGGCCAACGTCCTGACTTTC; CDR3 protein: CASSPGVSSGANVLTF
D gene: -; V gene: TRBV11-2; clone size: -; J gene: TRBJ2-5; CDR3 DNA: TGTGCCAGCAGCTTAGATCGGGAACACGGAGGGCACTTC; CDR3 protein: CASSLDREHGGHF
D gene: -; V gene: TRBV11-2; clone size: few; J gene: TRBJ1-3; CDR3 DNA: TGTGCCAGCAGCCGGCAGGTCTCTGGAAACACCATATATTTT; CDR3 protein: CASSRQVSGNTIYF
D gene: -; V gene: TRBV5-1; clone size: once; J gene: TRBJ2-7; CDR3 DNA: TGCGCCAGCAGCTTGGGGGAATTCGGGGTCTACGAGCAGTACTTC; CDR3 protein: CASSLGEFGVYEQYF
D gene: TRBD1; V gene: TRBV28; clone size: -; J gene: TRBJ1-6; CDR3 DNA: TGTGCCAGCAGTCCACGGGACAGGGATAATTCACCCCTCCACTTT; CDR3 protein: CASSPRDRDNSPLHF
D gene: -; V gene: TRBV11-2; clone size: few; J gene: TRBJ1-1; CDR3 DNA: TGTGCCAGCAGCTTAGACGGACAATACACTGAAGCTTTCTTT; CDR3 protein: CASSLDGQYTEAFF
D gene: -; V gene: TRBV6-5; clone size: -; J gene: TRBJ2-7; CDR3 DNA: TGTGCCAGCAGCGGAGGGGAAACCTACGAGCAGTACTTC; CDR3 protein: CASSGGETYEQYF
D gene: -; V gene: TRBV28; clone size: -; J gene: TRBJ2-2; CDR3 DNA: TGTGCCAGCAGTTTATTCTCGAGGGCGAACACCGGGGAGCTGTTTTTT; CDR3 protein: CASSLFSRANTGELFF
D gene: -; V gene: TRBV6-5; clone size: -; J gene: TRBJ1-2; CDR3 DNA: TGTGCCACCAGAACAGGGTTTAGCCACACCTTC; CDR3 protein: CATRTGFSHTF
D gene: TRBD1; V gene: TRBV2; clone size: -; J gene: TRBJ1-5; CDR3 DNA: TGTGCCAGCACAGGGGACAGCCACAATCAGCCCCAGCATTTT; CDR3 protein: CASTGDSHNQPQHF
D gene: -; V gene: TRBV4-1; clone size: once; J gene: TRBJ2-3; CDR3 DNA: TGCGCCAGCAGCCAAGGACACGGCGCATTCGGCACAGATACGCAGTATTTT; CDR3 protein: CASSQGHGAFGTDTQYF
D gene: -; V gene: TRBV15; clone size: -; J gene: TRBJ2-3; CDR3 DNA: TGTGCCACCAGCAACCTAGCTAGTACGCAGTATTTT; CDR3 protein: CATSNLASTQYF
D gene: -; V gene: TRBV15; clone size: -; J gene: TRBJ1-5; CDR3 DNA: TGTGCCACCAGCAGAGAAGGGGCTGGGGAGGGCAATCAGCCCCAGCATTTT; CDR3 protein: CATSREGAGEGNQPQHF
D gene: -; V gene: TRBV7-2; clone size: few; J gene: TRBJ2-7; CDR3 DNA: TGTGCCAGCAGCTTAGGTGTTAGCTATGCCTCGGAGCAGTACTTC; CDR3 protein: CASSLGVSYASEQYF
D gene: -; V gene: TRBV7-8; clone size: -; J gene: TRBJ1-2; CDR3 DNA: TGTGCCAGCAGCCCGGGCGGGGAGAACTATGGCTACACCTTC; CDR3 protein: CASSPGGENYGYTF
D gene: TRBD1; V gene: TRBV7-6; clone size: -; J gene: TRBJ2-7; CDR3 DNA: TGTGCCAGCAGTCCCGGGACAGCTAGTGTCGAGCAGTACTTC; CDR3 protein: CASSPGTASVEQYF